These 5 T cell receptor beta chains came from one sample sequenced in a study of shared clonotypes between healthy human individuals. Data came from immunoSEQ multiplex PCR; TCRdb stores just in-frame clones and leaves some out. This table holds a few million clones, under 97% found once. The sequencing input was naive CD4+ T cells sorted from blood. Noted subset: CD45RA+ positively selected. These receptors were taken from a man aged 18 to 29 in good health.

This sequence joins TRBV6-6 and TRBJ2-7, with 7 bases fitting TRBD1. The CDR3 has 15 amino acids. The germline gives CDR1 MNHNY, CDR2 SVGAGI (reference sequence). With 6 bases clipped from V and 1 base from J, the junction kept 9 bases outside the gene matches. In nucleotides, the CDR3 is TGTGCCAGCAGATATACAGGGGCGACATCCTACGAGCAGTACTTC. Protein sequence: CASRYTGATSYEQYF.

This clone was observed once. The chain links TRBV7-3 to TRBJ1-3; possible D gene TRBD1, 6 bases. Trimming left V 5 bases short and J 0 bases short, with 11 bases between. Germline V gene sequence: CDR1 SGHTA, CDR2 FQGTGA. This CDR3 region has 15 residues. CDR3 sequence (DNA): TGTGCCAGCAGCCCCGGGACACTCTCTGGAAACACCATATATTTT. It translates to CASSPGTLSGNTIYF.

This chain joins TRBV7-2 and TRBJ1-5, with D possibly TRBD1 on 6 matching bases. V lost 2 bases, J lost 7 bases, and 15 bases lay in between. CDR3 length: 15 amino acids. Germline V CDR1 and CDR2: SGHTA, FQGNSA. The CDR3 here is CASSLSPGAWQPQHF. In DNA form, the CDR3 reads TGTGCCAGCAGCTTATCTCCAGGGGCTTGGCAGCCCCAGCATTTT. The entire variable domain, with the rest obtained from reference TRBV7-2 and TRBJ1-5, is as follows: GAGVSQSPSNKVTEKGKDVELRCDPISGHTALYWYRQSLGQGLEFLIYFQGNSAPDKSGLPSDRFSAERTGGSVSTLTIQRTQQEDSAVYLCASSLSPGAWQPQHFGDGTRLSIL.

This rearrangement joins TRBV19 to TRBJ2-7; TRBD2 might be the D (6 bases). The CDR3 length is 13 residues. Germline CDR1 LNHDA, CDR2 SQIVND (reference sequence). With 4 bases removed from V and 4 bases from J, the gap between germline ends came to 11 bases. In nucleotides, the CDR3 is TGTGCCAGTAGTACCGCAGCGGGTTACGAGCAGTACTTC. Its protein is CASSTAAGYEQYF.

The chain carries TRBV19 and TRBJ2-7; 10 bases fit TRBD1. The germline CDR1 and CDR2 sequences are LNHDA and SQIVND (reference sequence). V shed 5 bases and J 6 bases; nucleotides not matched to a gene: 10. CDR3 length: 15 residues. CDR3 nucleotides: TGTGCCAGTAGTTCCCGACAGGGGGCCCGTTCCGAGCAGTACTTC. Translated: CASSSRQGARSEQYF.